This T cell receptor (beta chain) was captured by sequencing in a study of shared clonotypes between healthy human individuals. Germline assignment: CDR1 SGHDT and CDR2 YYEEEE. This CDR3 spans 15 amino acids. With 2 bases removed from V and 4 bases from J, the gap between germline ends came to 13 bases. The table came from immunoSEQ multiplex PCR; TCRdb's copy has only in-frame clones and leaves some out. The data show about 1,500,000 clones, approximately 96% seen once. The V gene is TRBV5-6, the J gene TRBJ1-3, with D possibly TRBD1 on 6 matching bases. The sequenced material came from naive CD4+ T cells sorted from blood. Subset indicated: CD45RA+ positively selected. The source is a man under 40 in good health. The CDR3 bases are TGTGCCAGCAGCTTCCGGGGGGCCGGGGGAAACACCATATATTTT. The encoded protein is CASSFRGAGGNTIYF.